These 8 T cell receptor beta chains were all obtained from the same sample, sequenced in a study of STAT5B mutations in CD4+ large granular lymphocyte leukemia. Using immunoSEQ multiplex PCR, the repertoire was profiled, and TCRdb retains in-frame clones only, with some absent. The table shows roughly 30,000 clones, with more than 65% occurring only once. Source material: CD4+ T cells from blood buffy coats. The receptors shown here come from a human donor in good health.

The chain is built from TRBV9 and TRBJ2-1, with 9 bases matching TRBD2. This CDR3 spans 18 amino acids. The germline V gene has CDR1 SGDLS and CDR2 YYNGEE. V shed 0 bases and J 9 bases; nucleotides not matched to a gene: 16. CDR3 residues: CASSVGRGASGIRGEQFF. The DNA of the CDR3 is TGTGCCAGCAGCGTAGGGAGGGGGGCTAGCGGGATCAGGGGTGAGCAGTTCTTC.

This clone has more than one count but fewer than ten. V is TRBV7-9 and J is TRBJ1-2; D not resolved. Trimming took 4 bases from V and 4 from J, leaving 7 bases between them. The CDR3 loop spans 12 amino acids. Germline V CDR1 and CDR2: SEHNR, FQNEAQ (reference sequence). CDR3 residues: CASSSDVYGYTF. DNA for the CDR3: TGTGCCAGCAGCTCCGATGTCTATGGCTACACCTTC.

V is TRBV5-6 and J is TRBJ2-3; perhaps TRBD1 as D (7 bases). CDR1 and CDR2 from the germline V gene are SGHDT and YYEEEE. V dropped 0 bases and J dropped 4 bases, with 18 bases sitting between them. The CDR3 totals 17 residues. CDR3 sequence reads: CASSLGLLAGGPDTQYF. The DNA of the CDR3 is TGTGCCAGCAGCTTGGGTCTCCTAGCAGGGGGGCCAGATACGCAGTATTTT. Looking up the rest from reference TRBV5-6 and TRBJ2-3 gives the full variable domain: DAGVTQSPTHLIKTRGQQVTLRCSPKSGHDTVSWYQQALGQGPQFIFQYYEEEERQRGNFPDRFSGHQFPNYSSELNVNALLLGDSALYLCASSLGLLAGGPDTQYFGPGTRLTVL.

V gene TRBV5-6 combines with J gene TRBJ1-1; no clear D gene. Germline V gene sequence: CDR1 SGHDT, CDR2 YYEEEE. The CDR3 spans 12 residues. The V and J ends lost 2 bases and 7 bases respectively, with 9 bases between them. CDR3 sequence: CASSFLVSEAFF. Here the CDR3 DNA reads TGTGCCAGCAGCTTTTTAGTAAGTGAAGCTTTCTTT.

V is TRBV7-2 and J is TRBJ2-4, with 9 bases aligning to TRBD1. From germline, CDR1 is SGHTA and CDR2 FQGNSA. This CDR3 spans 16 amino acids. Trimming cost V 5 bases and J 7 bases; bases outside gene matches: 12. DNA for the CDR3: TGTGCCAGCAGCCAACCGGACAGGGGATTGAGGAACATTCAGTACTTC. It yields the protein CASSQPDRGLRNIQYF.

V gene TRBV27 combines with J gene TRBJ1-2; a possible D gene is TRBD1 (5 bases). Trimming pared 0 bases from V and 4 bases from J, leaving 12 bases between. Germline V lookup: CDR1 MNHEY, CDR2 SMNVEV (reference sequence). This CDR3 is built from 15 residues. This CDR3 reads CASSLSGRRLYGYTF. CDR3 bases: TGTGCCAGCAGTTTATCGGGACGGAGGCTCTATGGCTACACCTTC.

CDR3 region: CAWSRGQALPYEQYF. The CDR3 DNA sequence: TGTGCCTGGAGCCGCGGACAGGCGCTACCCTACGAGCAGTACTTC. This chain links TRBV30 with TRBJ2-7, with 7 nucleotides matching TRBD1. The CDR3 sequence is 15 residues long. V shed 3 bases and J 2 bases; nucleotides not matched to a gene: 10. Germline lookup yields CDR1 GTSNPN and CDR2 SVGIG (reference sequence).

A word on this clone: Distinct nucleotide sequences in the sample also encode this CDR3. This chain uses TRBV30 with TRBJ2-7; no firm D call. The CDR3 has 11 residues. Germline CDR1 is GTSNPN and CDR2 is SVGIG (reference sequence). Trimming stripped 0 bases from V and 7 bases from J, with 7 bases between. The CDR3 loop reads CAWSVGGEQYF. Written as DNA, the CDR3 is TGTGCCTGGAGTGTGGGTGGGGAGCAGTACTTC.